What follows describes a single T cell receptor beta chain. Its antigen is not identified. The entry originates in a study of CD8 T cells in ankylosing spondylitis. General observations from the study: Matched ankylosing spondylitis synovial fluid reportedly contained a significantly enriched population of disease-linked clones. Certain motif variants had earlier appeared in reactive arthritis synovial fluid and blood.

The CDR3 runs 14 residues. V was clipped by 4 bases and J by 5 bases, with 15 bases between them. Germline assignment: CDR1 SGHDT and CDR2 YYEEEE. A single record per CDR3 protein comes from TCRdb applying MiXCR to the 5' RACE reads. The repertoire consists of around 340,000 distinct CDR3 sequences, with 20% occurring once and the leading ten covering about 12%. The source of this sequence is a male donor with ankylosing spondylitis or in good health (not recorded which). The source material was blood, either unsorted or a sorted T cell fraction (not recorded which). The chain carries TRBV5-6 and TRBJ2-5; tentatively, D is TRBD2 (6 bases). CDR3 amino acids: CASSPGAGRETQYF. In nucleotides, the CDR3 is TGTGCCAGCAGCCCTGGGGCGGGACGGGAGACCCAGTACTTC.